These T cell receptor beta chains were read from a single sample in a study of blood T cell repertoires in COVID-19. The method was immunoSEQ multiplex PCR; TCRdb's version includes in-frame clones alone and lacks a portion of them. Altogether fewer than 140,000 clones are present, under 85% being singletons, with the ten largest covering 11% to 15%. Sequencing was performed on peripheral blood. Source of these receptors: a woman aged 55 to 70 with acute or convalescent COVID-19. CDR3s include the opening cysteine and the closing phenylalanine or tryptophan. D genes are given only for firm matches. The size entry is marked missing in some rows and otherwise reads once, few, many or a size class.

.,TRBV5-4,TRBD1,TRBJ1-1,TGTGCCAGCAGCCCAAGGACAGGGCGGTCTACTGAAGCTTTCTTT,CASSPRTGRSTEAFF
medium-sized,TRBV19,.,TRBJ1-2,TGTGCCAGTAGTATAGATAGGAGGGGAATCTATGGCTACACCTTC,CASSIDRRGIYGYTF
.,TRBV5-6,.,TRBJ2-7,TGTGCCAGCAGCTTCGCTGGGCCGGGGGCCTACGAGCAGTACTTC,CASSFAGPGAYEQYF
few,TRBV11-3,.,TRBJ1-1,TGTGCCAGCAGCCCAGTCAGGTTCGCTGAAGCTTTCTTT,CASSPVRFAEAFF
.,TRBV5-1,TRBD1,TRBJ1-1,TGCGCCAGCAGCCCTTTCAGGGACAGGCCCGGGAACACTGAAGCTTTCTTT,CASSPFRDRPGNTEAFF
.,TRBV10-3,.,TRBJ1-6,TGTGCCATCAGGCGGGACTATAATTCACCCCTCCACTTT,CAIRRDYNSPLHF
.,TRBV30,TRBD1,TRBJ1-2,TGTGCCTGGAGTGGGACAGGCAATGGCTACACCTTC,CAWSGTGNGYTF
.,TRBV19,.,TRBJ1-1,TGTGCCAGTAGTAGACCCGGGACAACGAACACTGAAGCTTTCTTT,CASSRPGTTNTEAFF
.,TRBV11-2,TRBD2,TRBJ2-7,TGTGCCAGCAGCTCCGGACTAGAAACCGAGCAGTACTTC,CASSSGLETEQYF
.,TRBV9,TRBD1,TRBJ1-3,TGTGCCAGCAGCGCTCTCCCGACAGGGGGGGAAGGAAACACCATATATTTT,CASSALPTGGEGNTIYF
.,TRBV12-5,.,TRBJ2-7,TGTGCTAGTGGTTTGGTCAGAGAATACCCTAAATGGGAGCATTACGAGCAGTACTTC,CASGLVREYPKWEHYEQYF
.,TRBV2,TRBD2,TRBJ2-2,TGTGCCAGCAGTGAGGGGCTAGCGGGCGCCGGGGAGCTGTTTTTT,CASSEGLAGAGELFF
.,TRBV6-1,TRBD1,TRBJ2-3,TGTGCCAGCAGTGAACAAGGGGGCCGGACAGATACGCAGTATTTT,CASSEQGGRTDTQYF
.,TRBV6-5,TRBD1,TRBJ2-2,TGTGCCAGCAGAAATACAGGGGGCACCGGGGAGCTGTTTTTT,CASRNTGGTGELFF
.,TRBV23-1,TRBD1,TRBJ2-7,TGCGCCAGCAGTCACCAAGGACAGGAGAGCTCCTACGAGCAGTACTTC,CASSHQGQESSYEQYF